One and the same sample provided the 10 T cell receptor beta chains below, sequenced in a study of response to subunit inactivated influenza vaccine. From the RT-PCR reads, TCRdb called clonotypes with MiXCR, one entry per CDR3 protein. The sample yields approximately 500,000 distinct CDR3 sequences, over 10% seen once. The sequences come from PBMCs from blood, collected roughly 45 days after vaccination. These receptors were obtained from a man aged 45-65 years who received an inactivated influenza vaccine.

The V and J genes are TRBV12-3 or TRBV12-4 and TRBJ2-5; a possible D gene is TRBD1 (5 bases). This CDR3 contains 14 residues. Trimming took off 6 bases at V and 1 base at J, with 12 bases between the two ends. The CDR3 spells CASSEDIFQETQYF. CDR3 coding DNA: TGTGCCAGCAGCGAGGACATTTTCCAAGAGACCCAGTACTTC.

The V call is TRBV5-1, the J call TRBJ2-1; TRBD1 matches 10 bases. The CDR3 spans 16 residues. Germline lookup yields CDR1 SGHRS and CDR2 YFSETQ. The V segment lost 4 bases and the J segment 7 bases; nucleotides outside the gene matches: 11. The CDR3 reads CASSLGPGQGINEQFF. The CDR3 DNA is TGCGCCAGCAGCCTTGGTCCGGGACAGGGGATAAATGAGCAGTTCTTC.

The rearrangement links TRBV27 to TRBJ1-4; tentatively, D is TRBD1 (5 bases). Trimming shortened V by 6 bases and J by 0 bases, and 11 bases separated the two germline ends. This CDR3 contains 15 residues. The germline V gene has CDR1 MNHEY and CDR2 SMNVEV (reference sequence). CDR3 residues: CASRGGGTTNEKLFF. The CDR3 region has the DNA TGTGCCAGCAGGGGCGGGGGGACAACTAATGAAAAACTGTTTTTT.

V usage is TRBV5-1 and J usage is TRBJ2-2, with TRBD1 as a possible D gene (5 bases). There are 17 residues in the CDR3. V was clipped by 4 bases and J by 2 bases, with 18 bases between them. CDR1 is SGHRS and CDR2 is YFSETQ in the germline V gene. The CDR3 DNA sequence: TGCGCCAGCAGCGCTCCGAGACAAGGACAAAACACCGGGGAGCTGTTTTTT. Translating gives CASSAPRQGQNTGELFF.

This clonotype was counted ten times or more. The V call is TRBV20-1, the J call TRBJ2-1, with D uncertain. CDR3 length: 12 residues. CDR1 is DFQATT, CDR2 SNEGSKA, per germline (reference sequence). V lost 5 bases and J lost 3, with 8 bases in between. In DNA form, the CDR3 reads TGCAGTGCTCTGACAAACTACAATGAGCAGTTCTTC. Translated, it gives CSALTNYNEQFF.

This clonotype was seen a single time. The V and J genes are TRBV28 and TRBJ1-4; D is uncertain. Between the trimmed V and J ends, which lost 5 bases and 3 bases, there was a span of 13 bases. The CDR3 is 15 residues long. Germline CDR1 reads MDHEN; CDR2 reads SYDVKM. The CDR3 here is CASSTSELANEKLFF. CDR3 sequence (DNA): TGTGCCAGCAGTACATCTGAACTGGCTAATGAAAAACTGTTTTTT.

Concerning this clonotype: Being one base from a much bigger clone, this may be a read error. The CDR3 here is CASSLEGRGFNEQFF. The CDR3 DNA follows: TGCGCCAGCAGCTTGGAGGGTCGGGGATTCAATGAGCAGTTCTTC. The chain employs TRBV5-1 and TRBJ2-1, with TRBD2 as a possible D gene (5 bases). The germline V gene has CDR1 SGHRS and CDR2 YFSETQ. V dropped 0 bases and J dropped 6 bases, with 13 bases sitting between them. The CDR3 extends over 15 amino acids.

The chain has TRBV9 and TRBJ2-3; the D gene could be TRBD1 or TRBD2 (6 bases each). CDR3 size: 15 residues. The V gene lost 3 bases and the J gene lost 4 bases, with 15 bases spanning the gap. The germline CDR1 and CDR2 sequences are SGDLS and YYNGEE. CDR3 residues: CASSGGGGIADTQYF. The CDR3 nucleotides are TGTGCCAGCAGCGGAGGAGGGGGAATCGCAGATACGCAGTATTTT.

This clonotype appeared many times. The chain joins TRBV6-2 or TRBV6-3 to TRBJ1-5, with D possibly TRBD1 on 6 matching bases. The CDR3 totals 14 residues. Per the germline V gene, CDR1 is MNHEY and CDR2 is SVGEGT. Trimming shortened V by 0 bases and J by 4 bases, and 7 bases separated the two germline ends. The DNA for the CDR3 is TGTGCCAGCAGTTACTCAGGGGGGAATCAGCCCCAGCATTTT. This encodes CASSYSGGNQPQHF.

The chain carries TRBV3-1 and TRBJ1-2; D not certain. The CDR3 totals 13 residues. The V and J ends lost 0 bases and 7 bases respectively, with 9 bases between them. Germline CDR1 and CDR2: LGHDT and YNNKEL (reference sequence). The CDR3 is CASSQDRKAGYTF. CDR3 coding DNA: TGTGCCAGCAGCCAAGATAGAAAGGCTGGCTACACCTTC.